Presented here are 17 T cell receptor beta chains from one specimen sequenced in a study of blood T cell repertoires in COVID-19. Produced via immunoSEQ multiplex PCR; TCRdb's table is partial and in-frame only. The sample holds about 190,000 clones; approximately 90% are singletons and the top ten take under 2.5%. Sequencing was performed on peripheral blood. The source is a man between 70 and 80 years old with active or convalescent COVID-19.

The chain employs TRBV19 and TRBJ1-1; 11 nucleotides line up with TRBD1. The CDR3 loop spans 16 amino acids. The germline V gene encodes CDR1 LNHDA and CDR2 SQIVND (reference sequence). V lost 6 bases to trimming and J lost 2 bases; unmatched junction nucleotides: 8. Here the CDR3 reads CASSIIGTGGNTEAFF. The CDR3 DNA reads TGTGCCAGTAGCATAATCGGGACAGGGGGAAACACTGAAGCTTTCTTT.

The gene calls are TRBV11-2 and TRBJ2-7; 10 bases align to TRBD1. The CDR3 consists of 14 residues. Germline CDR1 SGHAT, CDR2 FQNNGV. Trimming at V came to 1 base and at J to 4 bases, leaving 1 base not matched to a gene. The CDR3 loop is CASSLGTGGYEQYF. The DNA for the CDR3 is TGTGCCAGCAGCTTAGGGACAGGGGGGTACGAGCAGTACTTC.

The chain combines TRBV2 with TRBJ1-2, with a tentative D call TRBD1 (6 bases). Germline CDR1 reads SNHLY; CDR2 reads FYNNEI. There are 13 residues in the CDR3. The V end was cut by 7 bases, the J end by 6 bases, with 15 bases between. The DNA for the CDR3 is TGTGCCAGCAAACGGACAGAACTAGATGGCTACACCTTC. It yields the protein CASKRTELDGYTF. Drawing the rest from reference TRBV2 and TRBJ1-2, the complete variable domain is EPEVTQTPSHQVTQMGQEVILRCVPISNHLYFYWYRQILGQKVEFLVSFYNNEISEKSEIFDDQFSVERPDGSNFTLKIRSTKLEDSAMYFCASKRTELDGYTFGSGTRLTVV.

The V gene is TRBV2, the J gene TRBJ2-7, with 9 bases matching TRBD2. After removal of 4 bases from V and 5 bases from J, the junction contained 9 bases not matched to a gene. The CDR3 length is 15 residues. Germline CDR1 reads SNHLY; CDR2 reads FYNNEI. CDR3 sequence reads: CASSVVAGGPHEQYF. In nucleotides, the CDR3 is TGTGCCAGCAGTGTGGTTGCGGGGGGGCCCCACGAGCAGTACTTC. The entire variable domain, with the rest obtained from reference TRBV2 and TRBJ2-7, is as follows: EPEVTQTPSHQVTQMGQEVILRCVPISNHLYFYWYRQILGQKVEFLVSFYNNEISEKSEIFDDQFSVERPDGSNFTLKIRSTKLEDSAMYFCASSVVAGGPHEQYFGPGTRLTVT.

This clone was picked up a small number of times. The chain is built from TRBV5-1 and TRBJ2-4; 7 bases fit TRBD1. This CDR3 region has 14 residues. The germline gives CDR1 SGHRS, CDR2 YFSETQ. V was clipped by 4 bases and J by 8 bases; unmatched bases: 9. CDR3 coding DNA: TGCGCCAGCAGCAAAGGGACAGCCTTTGACATTCAGTACTTC. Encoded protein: CASSKGTAFDIQYF.

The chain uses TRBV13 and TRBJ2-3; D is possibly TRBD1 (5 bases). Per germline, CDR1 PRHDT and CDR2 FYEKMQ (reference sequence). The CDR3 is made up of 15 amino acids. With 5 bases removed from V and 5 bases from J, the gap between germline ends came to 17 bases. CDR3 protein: CASSDGRGVGDTQYF. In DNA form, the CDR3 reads TGTGCCAGCAGCGACGGTAGGGGCGTAGGAGATACGCAGTATTTT.

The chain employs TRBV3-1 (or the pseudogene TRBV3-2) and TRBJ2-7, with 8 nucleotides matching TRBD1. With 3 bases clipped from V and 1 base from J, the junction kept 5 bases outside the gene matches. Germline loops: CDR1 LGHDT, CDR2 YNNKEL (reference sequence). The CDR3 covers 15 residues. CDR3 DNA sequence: TGTGCCAGCAGCCAGGGAAGGACAGGGTCCTACGAGCAGTACTTC. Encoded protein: CASSQGRTGSYEQYF.

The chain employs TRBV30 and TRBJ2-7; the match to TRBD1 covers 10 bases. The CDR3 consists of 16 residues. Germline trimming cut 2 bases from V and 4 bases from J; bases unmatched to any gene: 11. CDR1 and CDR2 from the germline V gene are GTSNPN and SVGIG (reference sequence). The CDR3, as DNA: TGTGCCTGGAGTCCAAAACCGGGACAGGGGTTTTACGAGCAGTACTTC. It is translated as CAWSPKPGQGFYEQYF.

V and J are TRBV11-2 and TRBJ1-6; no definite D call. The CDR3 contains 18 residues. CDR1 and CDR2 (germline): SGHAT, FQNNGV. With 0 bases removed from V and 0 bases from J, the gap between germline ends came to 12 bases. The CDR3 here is CASSLDQLRSSYNSPLHF. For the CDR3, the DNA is TGTGCCAGCAGCTTAGATCAGTTGAGGAGCTCCTATAATTCACCCCTCCACTTT. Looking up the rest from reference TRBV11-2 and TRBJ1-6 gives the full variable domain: EAGVAQSPRYKIIEKRQSVAFWCNPISGHATLYWYQQILGQGPKLLIQFQNNGVVDDSQLPKDRFSAERLKGVDSTLKIQPAKLEDSAVYLCASSLDQLRSSYNSPLHFGNGTRLTVT.

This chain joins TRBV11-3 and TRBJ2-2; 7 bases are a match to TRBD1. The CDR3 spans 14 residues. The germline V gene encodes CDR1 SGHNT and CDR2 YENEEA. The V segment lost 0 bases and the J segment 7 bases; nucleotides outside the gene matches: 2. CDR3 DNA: TGTGCCAGCAGCTTAGAACAGGGGAACGGGGAGCTGTTTTTT. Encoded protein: CASSLEQGNGELFF.

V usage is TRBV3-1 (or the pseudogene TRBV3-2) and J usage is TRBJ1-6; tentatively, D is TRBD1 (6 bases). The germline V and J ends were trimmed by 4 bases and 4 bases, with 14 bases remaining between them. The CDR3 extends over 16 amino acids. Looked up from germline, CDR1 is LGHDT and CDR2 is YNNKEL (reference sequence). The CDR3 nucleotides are TGTGCCAGCAGCCCGACAGGACCCCCGTATAATTCACCCCTCCACTTT. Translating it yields CASSPTGPPYNSPLHF.

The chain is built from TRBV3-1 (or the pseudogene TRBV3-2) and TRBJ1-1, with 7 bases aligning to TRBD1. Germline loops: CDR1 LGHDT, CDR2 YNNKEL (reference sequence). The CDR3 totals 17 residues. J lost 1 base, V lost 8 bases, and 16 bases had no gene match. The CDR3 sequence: CASGSWQGGKENTEAFF. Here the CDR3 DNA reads TGTGCCAGCGGGTCGTGGCAGGGGGGAAAAGAGAACACTGAAGCTTTCTTT.

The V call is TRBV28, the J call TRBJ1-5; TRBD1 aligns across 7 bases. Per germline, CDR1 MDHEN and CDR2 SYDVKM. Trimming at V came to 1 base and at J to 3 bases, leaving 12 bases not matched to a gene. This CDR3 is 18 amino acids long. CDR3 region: CASSLSKARGAPNQPQHF. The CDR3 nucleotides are TGTGCCAGCAGTTTATCTAAGGCCAGGGGGGCCCCCAATCAGCCCCAGCATTTT.

The CDR3 reads CASRREGIVNEQFF. DNA for the CDR3: TGCGCCAGCAGGCGTGAGGGCATAGTGAATGAGCAGTTCTTC. The chain links TRBV5-1 to TRBJ2-1, with a tentative D call TRBD2 (5 bases). Looked up from germline, CDR1 is SGHRS and CDR2 is YFSETQ. The CDR3 spans 14 residues. With 5 bases removed from V and 7 bases from J, the gap between germline ends came to 16 bases.

The CDR3 region is CSVDPAGAETQYF. In nucleotides, the CDR3 is TGCAGCGTTGACCCAGCGGGAGCTGAGACCCAGTACTTC. The chain employs TRBV29-1 and TRBJ2-5; TRBD2 matches at 8 bases. Losses at the gene ends were 3 bases for V and 5 bases for J; bases not matched to a gene: 5. In germline, CDR1 is SQVTM, CDR2 ANQGSEA. The CDR3 runs to 13 residues.

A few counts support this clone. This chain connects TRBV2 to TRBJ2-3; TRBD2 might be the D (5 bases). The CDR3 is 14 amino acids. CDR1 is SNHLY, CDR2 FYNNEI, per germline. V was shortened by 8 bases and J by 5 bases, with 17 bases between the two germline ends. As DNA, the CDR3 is TGTGCCAGCCGAGCGGAGGCCCTCGGAGATACGCAGTATTTT. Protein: CASRAEALGDTQYF.

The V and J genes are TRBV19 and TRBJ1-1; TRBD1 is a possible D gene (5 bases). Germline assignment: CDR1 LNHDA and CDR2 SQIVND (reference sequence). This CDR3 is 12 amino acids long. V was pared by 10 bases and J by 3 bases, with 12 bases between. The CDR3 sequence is CATQWGDTEAFF. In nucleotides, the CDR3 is TGTGCCACCCAATGGGGGGACACTGAAGCTTTCTTT.